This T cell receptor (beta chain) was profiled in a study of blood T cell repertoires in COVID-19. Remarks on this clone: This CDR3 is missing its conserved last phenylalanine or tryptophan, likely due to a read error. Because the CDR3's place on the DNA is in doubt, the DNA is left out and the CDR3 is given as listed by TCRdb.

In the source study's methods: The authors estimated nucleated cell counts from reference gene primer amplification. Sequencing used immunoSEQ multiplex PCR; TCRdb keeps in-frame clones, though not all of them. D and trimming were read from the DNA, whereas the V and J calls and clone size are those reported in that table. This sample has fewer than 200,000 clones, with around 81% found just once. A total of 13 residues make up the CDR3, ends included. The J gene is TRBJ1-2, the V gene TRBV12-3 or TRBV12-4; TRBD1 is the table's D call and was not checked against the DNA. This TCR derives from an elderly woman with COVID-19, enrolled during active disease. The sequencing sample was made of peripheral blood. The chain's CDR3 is CASSFNDRGPQWI.